The rows below give T cell receptor beta chains drawn from one sample of a study of T-cell memory formation after mild COVID-19. TCRdb re-called the 5' RACE reads with MiXCR, one entry per CDR3 protein. The sample shows 150,000 to 200,000 distinct CDR3 sequences, 31% of them seen only once. The sample comprised PBMCs or a T cell subset sorted from them (not recorded which). These receptors all come from an adult woman who had mild COVID-19 (a few samples of this study predate the infection). Cell type and time point are not known. CDR3s include the opening cysteine and the closing phenylalanine or tryptophan. Fields, in order: J gene, D gene, clone size, V gene, CDR3 DNA, CDR3 protein. D genes are given only for firm matches. For some rows the clone size is stated as once, few or many, or as a class when expanded; others skip it.

J gene: TRBJ2-7; D gene: -; clone size: -; V gene: TRBV6-2/TRBV6-3; CDR3 DNA: TGTGCCAGCAGTTACGGGACTGGAAAGTACGAGCAGTACTTC; CDR3 protein: CASSYGTGKYEQYF
J gene: TRBJ2-3; D gene: -; clone size: few; V gene: TRBV7-3; CDR3 DNA: TGTGCCAGCAGCTTAGGCGGCAGAGATACGCAGTATTTT; CDR3 protein: CASSLGGRDTQYF
J gene: TRBJ2-7; D gene: -; clone size: -; V gene: TRBV5-1; CDR3 DNA: TGCGCCAGCGCCACCCGGTTGGTCGGAGACGAGCAGTACTTC; CDR3 protein: CASATRLVGDEQYF
J gene: TRBJ1-5; D gene: -; clone size: -; V gene: TRBV7-2; CDR3 DNA: TGTGCCAGCAGCTCAATAGAGAATCAGCCCCAGCATTTT; CDR3 protein: CASSSIENQPQHF
J gene: TRBJ2-5; D gene: TRBD2; clone size: few; V gene: TRBV5-1; CDR3 DNA: TGCGCCAGCAGCACCCGGACTAGCGGGGGGGCTAGCCAAGAGACCCAGTACTTC; CDR3 protein: CASSTRTSGGASQETQYF
J gene: TRBJ1-2; D gene: -; clone size: few; V gene: TRBV10-3; CDR3 DNA: TGTGCCATCAGTGACGGGAACTATGGCTACACCTTC; CDR3 protein: CAISDGNYGYTF
J gene: TRBJ2-7; D gene: -; clone size: few; V gene: TRBV29-1; CDR3 DNA: TGCAGCGTTTCCGGACAGAACTTCTACGAGCAGTACTTC; CDR3 protein: CSVSGQNFYEQYF
J gene: TRBJ2-1; D gene: TRBD1; clone size: -; V gene: TRBV4-1; CDR3 DNA: TGCGCCAGCAGCCAACCCCGGGACAGGTCGCGCGAGCAGTTCTTC; CDR3 protein: CASSQPRDRSREQFF
J gene: TRBJ2-7; D gene: -; clone size: many; V gene: TRBV3-1; CDR3 DNA: TGTGCCAGCAGCCCCGGTACCTACGAGCAGTACTTC; CDR3 protein: CASSPGTYEQYF
J gene: TRBJ2-7; D gene: -; clone size: -; V gene: TRBV5-1; CDR3 DNA: TGCGCCAGCAGCTTGCCGAACGGGTATAACGAGCAGTACTTC; CDR3 protein: CASSLPNGYNEQYF
J gene: TRBJ2-7; D gene: TRBD1; clone size: few; V gene: TRBV20-1; CDR3 DNA: TGCAGTGCTAGAGAGACAGGGGCCTACGAGCAGTACTTC; CDR3 protein: CSARETGAYEQYF
J gene: TRBJ2-2; D gene: -; clone size: -; V gene: TRBV4-3; CDR3 DNA: TGCGCCAGCAGCCAAGAGCCCATCTCCACCGGGGAGCTGTTTTTT; CDR3 protein: CASSQEPISTGELFF
J gene: TRBJ2-7; D gene: -; clone size: -; V gene: TRBV2; CDR3 DNA: TGTGCCAGCAGTGCGACAAGGGGGACCTACGAGCAGTACTTC; CDR3 protein: CASSATRGTYEQYF
J gene: TRBJ1-6; D gene: -; clone size: few; V gene: TRBV7-8; CDR3 DNA: TGTGCCAGCAGCTTATTAGCGCCCGGGAATTCACCCCTCCACTTT; CDR3 protein: CASSLLAPGNSPLHF
J gene: TRBJ2-1; D gene: -; clone size: -; V gene: TRBV12-3/TRBV12-4; CDR3 DNA: TGTGCCAGCAGTCCTACGGGGGTCAGTGAGCAGTTCTTC; CDR3 protein: CASSPTGVSEQFF
J gene: TRBJ2-1; D gene: -; clone size: many; V gene: TRBV7-3; CDR3 DNA: TGTGCCAGCAGCTTAATAGGAGGGGCCTCCTACAATGAGCAGTTCTTC; CDR3 protein: CASSLIGGASYNEQFF
J gene: TRBJ2-7; D gene: -; clone size: few; V gene: TRBV5-1; CDR3 DNA: TGCGCCAGCAGCTTGGAAACAGGGAGTTCCTACGAGCAGTACTTC; CDR3 protein: CASSLETGSSYEQYF
J gene: TRBJ1-1; D gene: -; clone size: -; V gene: TRBV4-3; CDR3 DNA: TGCGCCAGCACCCAAGATCTCCTAACGGGGGGGAACACTGAAGCTTTCTTT; CDR3 protein: CASTQDLLTGGNTEAFF
J gene: TRBJ1-4; D gene: -; clone size: -; V gene: TRBV25-1; CDR3 DNA: TGTGCCAGCACAGGAGGCGCTAATGAAAAACTGTTTTTT; CDR3 protein: CASTGGANEKLFF
J gene: TRBJ1-2; D gene: TRBD1; clone size: -; V gene: TRBV27; CDR3 DNA: TGTGCCACGGGGAACAGGGGGTCCCCGACGGGCTACACCTTC; CDR3 protein: CATGNRGSPTGYTF
J gene: TRBJ2-7; D gene: -; clone size: few; V gene: TRBV4-1; CDR3 DNA: TGCGCCAGCAGCCAAGGCAGGCTTTTTACCTCCTACGAGCAGTACTTC; CDR3 protein: CASSQGRLFTSYEQYF
J gene: TRBJ2-5; D gene: -; clone size: -; V gene: TRBV20-1; CDR3 DNA: TGCAGTGCTAGAGATCCCACCCCAGAGACCCAGTACTTC; CDR3 protein: CSARDPTPETQYF